This T cell receptor (beta chain) was sequenced for a study of cytomegalovirus exposure and HLA in healthy donors. Study outcomes and limitations: Exclusion applied to some V segments, including TRBV6-2 and TRBV6-3, as they were indistinguishable. Sequencing likely generated an artifact that appeared as a cluster of highly shared sequence variants.

The PCR ran on 60 Vbeta and 13 Jbeta primers. Sequencing was performed with immunoSEQ multiplex PCR; in TCRdb, only in-frame clones are kept and a portion is missing. The sample lists roughly 180,000 clones, 79% occurring once. With respect to this clone: Its antigen is unidentified.

The CDR3 contains 17 residues. The germline CDR1 and CDR2 sequences are LNHNV and YYDKDF (reference sequence). V shed 0 bases and J shed 0 bases, with 11 bases lying between them. The clonotype originates from a girl under 18 in good health and CMV-seropositive. The rearrangement links TRBV15 to TRBJ1-4; D gene unclear. The sample was PBMCs. CDR3 amino acids: CATSRDARAATNEKLFF. Written as DNA, the CDR3 is TGTGCCACCAGCAGAGATGCGAGGGCTGCAACTAATGAAAAACTGTTTTTT.